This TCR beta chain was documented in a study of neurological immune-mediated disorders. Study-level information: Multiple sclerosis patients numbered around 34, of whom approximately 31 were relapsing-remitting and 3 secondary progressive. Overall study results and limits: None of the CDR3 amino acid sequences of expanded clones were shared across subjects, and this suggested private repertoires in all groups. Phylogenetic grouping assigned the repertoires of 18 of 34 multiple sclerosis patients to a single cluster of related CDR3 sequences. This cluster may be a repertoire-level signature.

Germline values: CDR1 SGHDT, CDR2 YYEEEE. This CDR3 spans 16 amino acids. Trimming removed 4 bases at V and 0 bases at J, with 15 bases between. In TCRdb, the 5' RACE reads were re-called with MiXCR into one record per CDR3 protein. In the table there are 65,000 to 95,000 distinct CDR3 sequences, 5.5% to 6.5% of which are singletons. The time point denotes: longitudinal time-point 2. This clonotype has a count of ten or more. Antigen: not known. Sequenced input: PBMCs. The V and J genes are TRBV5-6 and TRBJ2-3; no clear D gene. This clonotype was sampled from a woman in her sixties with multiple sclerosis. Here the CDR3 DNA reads TGTGCCAGCAGCCACACTACGGGTTGGAGCACAGATACGCAGTATTTT. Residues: CASSHTTGWSTDTQYF.